Shown below are 16 T cell receptor beta chains from a single sample sequenced in a study of metastatic and nonmetastatic thyroid tumors. Prior to thyroid surgery, none of the patients had received any treatment. TCRdb redid the clone calls on the PCR reads using MiXCR. The sample lists tens of thousands of clones, around 10% occurring once. Material: blood. All receptors derive from a male donor with papillary thyroid cancer or a benign thyroid nodule (not recorded which). Some clones in this sample may be carry-over from other donors' samples.

This clone was recorded a few times. This chain uses TRBV3-1 with TRBJ1-3; D is uncertain. V shed 0 bases and J shed 8 bases, with 5 bases lying between them. Germline CDR1 is LGHDT and CDR2 is YNNKEL (reference sequence). The CDR3 has 12 residues. CDR3 residues: CASSQEGHTIYF. For the CDR3, the DNA is TGTGCCAGCAGCCAAGAGGGTCACACCATATATTTT.

Remarks on this clone: A much larger clone differs from this one at a single base, so this may be a read error. V usage is TRBV20-1 and J usage is TRBJ2-7; maybe TRBD2 (6 bases). The V end was cut by 2 bases, the J end by 5 bases, with 19 bases between. CDR1 DFQATT and CDR2 SNEGSKA come from the germline V gene (reference sequence). This CDR3 has 15 residues. Here the CDR3 DNA reads TGCAGTGCTAGACTCCTTCCCGGGAGTGCGGACGAGCAGTACTTC. This gives the protein CSARLLPGSADEQYF.

This clone is termed medium-sized (0.01 to 0.1%). This chain joins TRBV27 and TRBJ1-2; a possible D gene is TRBD1 (6 bases). The germline V and J ends were trimmed by 2 bases and 7 bases, with 14 bases remaining between them. CDR1 is MNHEY and CDR2 is SMNVEV in the germline V gene (reference sequence). The CDR3 has 14 residues. CDR3 nucleotide sequence: TGTGCCAGCAGTTTAACGGGGGCGCAGAGTGGCTACACCTTC. It codes for CASSLTGAQSGYTF.

Many counts were recorded for this clone. The chain links TRBV5-6 to TRBJ1-2; TRBD1 agrees at 9 bases. Germline V lookup: CDR1 SGHDT, CDR2 YYEEEE. V shed 4 bases and J 2 bases; nucleotides not matched to a gene: 6. CDR3 length: 15 residues. CDR3 region: CASSLTGGGNYGYTF. CDR3 DNA: TGTGCCAGCAGCCTGACAGGGGGAGGAAACTATGGCTACACCTTC.

This clone came up many times. The chain couples TRBV6-4 to TRBJ2-1; 10 bases map to TRBD2. Germline V lookup: CDR1 MRHNA, CDR2 SNTAGT. CDR3 length: 16 residues. V dropped 6 bases and J dropped 5; count of bases not matched to a gene: 10. Written as DNA, the CDR3 is TGTGCCAGCAGCCAACTAGCGGGAAAAAAGAACAATGAGCAGTTCTTC. This encodes CASSQLAGKKNNEQFF.

This clone was counted at least ten times. The chain uses TRBV7-9 and TRBJ2-2; no clear D gene. Trimming took 6 bases from V and 1 from J, leaving 24 bases between them. This CDR3 has 19 residues. Germline V CDR1 and CDR2: SEHNR, FQNEAQ (reference sequence). The DNA of the CDR3 is TGTGCCAGCAGGTCGGCAGCTGGCCCTACGTACTTGAACACCGGGGAGCTGTTTTTT. Encoded protein: CASRSAAGPTYLNTGELFF.

This clone appeared many times. V usage is TRBV7-9 and J usage is TRBJ1-5; D call uncertain. V was cut by 1 base and J by 6 bases, with 10 bases left in between. CDR3 length equals 14 residues. In germline, CDR1 is SEHNR, CDR2 FQNEAQ (reference sequence). CDR3 nucleotides: TGTGCCAGCAGCTTAGGGGATAGCGGTCAGCCCCAGCATTTT. Its translation is CASSLGDSGQPQHF.

The table lists this clone with many counts. Distinct nucleotide sequences in the sample also encode this CDR3. The rearrangement uses TRBV30 and TRBJ2-6; D might be TRBD2 (5 bases). Germline V gene lookup returns CDR1 GTSNPN and CDR2 SVGIG (reference sequence). The CDR3 has 14 residues. V was cut by 5 bases and J by 4 bases, with 12 bases left in between. In DNA, the CDR3 is TGTGCCTGGGGGCCGGGAACAGGGGCCAACGTCCTGACTTTC. Protein: CAWGPGTGANVLTF.

As concerns this clone: This may be a read error: a much more frequent sequence differs by one nucleotide. This chain connects TRBV7-2 to TRBJ2-5, with 10 bases aligning to TRBD2. After removal of 5 bases from V and 5 bases from J, the junction contained 8 bases not matched to a gene. The CDR3 is 15 residues long. Germline lookup yields CDR1 SGHTA and CDR2 FQGNSA. Here the CDR3 reads CASSPVLAGRETQYF. CDR3 bases: TGTGCCAGCAGCCCTGTACTAGCGGGACGTGAGACCCAGTACTTC. The entire variable domain, with the rest obtained from reference TRBV7-2 and TRBJ2-5, is as follows: GAGVSQSPSNKVTEKGKDVELRCDPISGHTALYWYRQSLGQGLEFLIYFQGNSAPDKSGLPSDRFSAERTGGSVSTLTIQRTQQEDSAVYLCASSPVLAGRETQYFGPGTRLLVL.

This clone was seen more than once but under ten times. The rearrangement links TRBV18 to TRBJ2-5; TRBD1 might be the D (5 bases). This CDR3 is built from 13 residues. Germline V gives CDR1 KGHSH, CDR2 LQKENI. Trimming stripped 4 bases from V and 2 bases from J, with 8 bases between. The CDR3 coding sequence is TGTGCCAGCTCACAAAGACAGCAAGAGACCCAGTACTTC. It specifies CASSQRQQETQYF.

To note about this clone: At one of its ends the junction is not consistent with the germline gene, which may arise from a read error. The genes are TRBV18 and TRBJ1-2, with D perhaps matching TRBD1 (5 bases). Germline loops: CDR1 KGHSH, CDR2 LQKENI. This CDR3 is 13 amino acids long. This CDR3 reads CANSSDSYYGYTF. In DNA form, the CDR3 reads TGTGCCAACTCATCCGACAGCTACTATGGCTACACCTTC.

This clone has at least ten counts. The chain joins TRBV25-1 to TRBJ2-5; TRBD2 agrees at 10 bases. This CDR3 contains 14 residues. The ends lost 3 bases at V and 9 bases at J; junction bases unmatched: 7. Germline lookup yields CDR1 MGHDK and CDR2 SYGVNS. The CDR3 sequence: CASSELLAGTAQYF. CDR3 DNA sequence: TGTGCCAGCAGTGAGTTACTAGCGGGAACGGCCCAGTACTTC.

In this sample, this clone turned up a few times. No DNA is shown, since the ends of the CDR3 on it are uncertain; the CDR3 is the one TCRdb lists. The CDR3 here is CASSRTRNYGCTF. This chain links TRBV28 with TRBJ1-2. Per the germline V gene, CDR1 is MDHEN and CDR2 is SYDVKM. The CDR3 contains 13 residues when both ends are counted.

This chain links TRBV6-4 with TRBJ2-1; 9 bases map to TRBD2. Trimming cost V 4 bases and J 5 bases; bases outside gene matches: 9. CDR1 and CDR2 (germline): MRHNA, SNTAGT. This CDR3 has 16 amino acids. CDR3 sequence reads: CASSALTSGSNNEQFF. The CDR3, as DNA: TGTGCCAGCAGTGCCCTGACTAGCGGATCGAACAATGAGCAGTTCTTC.

This clone was observed at least ten times. The rearrangement links TRBV4-1 to TRBJ1-2, with D unresolved. Germline CDR1 reads MGHRA; CDR2 reads YSYEKL. Trimming took 3 bases from V and 5 from J, leaving 13 bases between them. CDR3 length: 14 amino acids. CDR3 protein: CASSHVGQKYGYTF. Here the CDR3 DNA reads TGCGCCAGCAGCCACGTCGGGCAGAAATATGGCTACACCTTC.

This clone was counted many times. The rearrangement uses TRBV10-3 and TRBJ2-7, with TRBD2 as a possible D gene (7 bases). The V end was cut by 5 bases, the J end by 4 bases, with 36 bases between. This CDR3 comprises 21 residues. Germline V lookup: CDR1 ENHRY, CDR2 SYGVKD. This CDR3 is CAISPRTAPGGGPFLGYEQYF. For the CDR3, the DNA is TGTGCCATCAGTCCACGGACAGCCCCCGGGGGAGGGCCTTTTTTAGGGTACGAGCAGTACTTC.